This paragraph reports one T cell receptor (beta chain). Its matching antigen is unknown. This record belongs to a study of radiotherapy plus CTLA-4 blockade in lung cancer. Across the whole study: Objective responses occurred in around 18% of patients; approximately 33% had disease control. Study results and caveats: In blood, TCR clones derived from the tumor expanded after radiotherapy plus ipilimumab.

In germline, CDR1 is SEHNR, CDR2 FQNEAQ (reference sequence). Trimming cost V 8 bases and J 5 bases, with 16 bases left between them. This CDR3 contains 14 residues. The data were produced by immunoSEQ multiplex PCR, yet TCRdb's version contains in-frame clones alone and is incomplete. The sample yields 85,000 to 100,000 clones, about three quarters seen once. Participants had chemo-refractory metastatic non-small-cell lung cancer and were treated with focal radiation plus ipilimumab CTLA-4 blockade. Sequencing used peripheral blood, obtained from a patient treated with radiotherapy plus ipilimumab. The clonotype originates from a human donor with non-small cell lung cancer that progressed on radiotherapy plus ipilimumab. The V gene is TRBV7-9, the J gene TRBJ2-1, with a possible D match to TRBD1 (5 bases). The DNA of the CDR3 is TGTGCCAGCCGCCTGGCAGGGCCCGACAATGAGCAGTTCTTC. Its translation: CASRLAGPDNEQFF.